These 10 T cell receptor beta chains originate from one sample sequenced in a study of regulatory T cells in long-lasting Graves disease. Arm-PCR with iRepertoire HTBI primers amplified the CDR3 regions for these TCR beta libraries. Each CDR3 protein is one row after TCRdb ran MiXCR on the multiplex PCR reads. The sample yields hundreds of thousands of distinct CDR3 sequences, 15% to 20% seen once. Time point meaning: newly diagnosed GD, antithyroid drugs for less than 3 months. Researchers made the TCR library from RNA that was extracted from PBMCs. This sample was shared with a second study, whose subject was T cells in Graves' hyperthyroidism and ophthalmopathy.

The sequencing used peripheral blood mononuclear cells (PBMCs), collected at new diagnosis, from a patient treated with antithyroid drugs. These receptors all stem from a woman aged 30 to 39 with Graves disease.

This clonotype was detected many times. The chain couples TRBV2 to TRBJ1-2; D might be TRBD1 (5 bases). The CDR3 has 13 residues. Germline CDR1 reads SNHLY; CDR2 reads FYNNEI. V dropped 11 bases and J dropped 5 bases, with 18 bases sitting between them. CDR3 loop: CAGAGVSGYGYTF. In DNA form, the CDR3 reads TGTGCCGGAGCGGGGGTTAGCGGGTATGGCTACACCTTC.

This clonotype was counted many times. This sequence joins TRBV11-1 and TRBJ2-1, with TRBD1 matching over 10 bases. This CDR3 comprises 14 residues. Trimming cost V 3 bases and J 8 bases; bases outside gene matches: 4. In germline, CDR1 is SGHAT, CDR2 FQDESV (reference sequence). The CDR3 protein is CASSFRDRGDEQFF. CDR3 nucleotides: TGTGCCAGCAGCTTCCGGGACAGGGGAGATGAGCAGTTCTTC.

This clonotype has at least ten counts. The V and J genes are TRBV7-3 and TRBJ2-5; 13 bases map to TRBD2. The CDR3 length is 16 residues. The V and J ends lost 5 bases and 3 bases, in that order; junction bases with no gene match: 6. Germline CDR1 and CDR2: SGHTA and FQGTGA. CDR3 DNA sequence: TGTGCCAGCAGCCCCGGACTAGCGGGAGTGGAAGAGACCCAGTACTTC. Protein product: CASSPGLAGVEETQYF.

About this clonotype: This clone may be a read error of a much larger clone one base away. J is TRBJ1-1 and V is TRBV6-5, with no clear D. Germline V gene lookup returns CDR1 MNHEY and CDR2 SVGAGI. The length of the CDR3 is 13 residues. This CDR3 reads CASSYTSNTETFF. CDR3 DNA sequence: TGTGCCAGCAGTTATACAAGTAACACTGAAACTTTCTTT.

At least ten counts were recorded for this clonotype. J is TRBJ2-1 and V is TRBV29-1; 7 bases align to TRBD1. The V and J ends lost 4 bases and 4 bases, in that order; junction bases with no gene match: 4. Germline CDR1 SQVTM, CDR2 ANQGSEA. CDR3 size: 13 residues. The CDR3: CSVAGQEYNEQFF. The CDR3 coding sequence is TGCAGCGTTGCTGGACAGGAGTACAATGAGCAGTTCTTC.

The chain couples TRBV4-1 to TRBJ2-7, with D maybe TRBD1 (7 bases). The V gene lost 3 bases and the J gene lost 6 bases, with 12 bases spanning the gap. Germline CDR1 reads MGHRA; CDR2 reads YSYEKL. This CDR3 has 13 residues. The CDR3 region is CASSQGRGVEQYF. The DNA of the CDR3 is TGCGCCAGCAGCCAGGGCAGGGGGGTCGAGCAGTACTTC.

The chain employs TRBV12-3 or TRBV12-4 and TRBJ2-2; D is uncertain. There are 15 residues in the CDR3. V lost 3 bases to trimming and J lost 7 bases, with 15 bases between them. The CDR3: CASSLVQGRNGELFF. CDR3 sequence (DNA): TGTGCCAGCAGTTTGGTTCAAGGGCGGAACGGGGAGCTGTTTTTT.

To note about this clonotype: A much bigger clone sits one base away, suggesting this may be a read error. The rearrangement uses TRBV20-1 and TRBJ2-5; 11 bases line up with TRBD2. The CDR3 runs to 12 residues. Germline CDR1 is DFQATT and CDR2 is SNEGSKA (reference sequence). CDR3 loop: CSTSGRQETQYF. DNA for the CDR3: TGCAGTACTAGCGGGAGACAAGAGACCCAGTACTTC.

Only a few counts were recorded for this clonotype. V and J are TRBV2 and TRBJ2-7; 11 bases fit TRBD2. Unmatched junction bases numbered 13, after V lost 6 bases and J lost 0 bases. The CDR3 consists of 18 residues. From germline, CDR1 is SNHLY and CDR2 FYNNEI. This chain's CDR3 is CASSRSGLAAISSYEQYF. The CDR3 nucleotides read TGTGCCAGCAGCCGCTCGGGACTAGCGGCCATCAGCTCCTACGAGCAGTACTTC.

This clonotype was counted ten times or more. The chain couples TRBV2 to TRBJ1-5; D not resolved. CDR3 length: 14 residues. With 5 bases removed from V and 0 bases from J, the gap between germline ends came to 8 bases. CDR1 is SNHLY, CDR2 FYNNEI, per germline. CDR3 DNA sequence: TGTGCCAGCAGTCGGCGGGATAGCAATCAGCCCCAGCATTTT. This translates into CASSRRDSNQPQHF.